Listed below are T cell receptor beta chains from one sample, sequenced in a study of blood T cell repertoires in COVID-19. The method was immunoSEQ multiplex PCR; TCRdb's version includes in-frame clones alone and lacks a portion of them. The sample contains about 250,000 clones, 89% of which appear only once. Sequencing was done on a sample of peripheral blood. Receptors originate from a woman in her 40s who had recovered from COVID-19. Both conserved end residues are part of each CDR3.

v_call | cdr3_aa
TRBV18 | CASSPQTYEQYF
TRBV25-1 | CASSGLALETQYF
TRBV18 | CASSMDRGNQPQHF
TRBV30 | CAWAGTPTYNEQFF
TRBV27 | CASRGHLNTGELFF
TRBV13 | CASSHTTGAYGYTF
TRBV7-2 | CASSRQGGNTGELFF
TRBV27 | CASTTGDRSGYTF
TRBV7-2 | CASSLTRQSSTDTQYF
TRBV19 | CASSGRADYGYTF
TRBV4-2 | CASSQAPGEVGRSGEQFF
TRBV6-2/TRBV6-3 | CASSYTRRAGTNSNQPQHF
TRBV28 | CATLSRAGLAGEAVETQYF
TRBV10-3 | CAISSGGSYEQYF
TRBV5-6 | CASSPLSGTGIQETQYF
TRBV3-1/TRBV3-2 | CASSQSGTSGSGEQYF
TRBV28 | CASHTGNYGYTF
TRBV5-1 | CASSLRPQGASSPLHF
TRBV3-1/TRBV3-2 | CASSHQTGSFTDTQYF
TRBV10-3 | CAISESRADSNHGYTF
TRBV11-2 | CASSLVTGDYTGELFF
TRBV2 | CASRERELNTGELFF
TRBV9 | CASSVTAGGPTYEQYF
TRBV11-3 | CASSRQLSQGPDTQYF
TRBV18 | CASSPRTTLTGNEQFF
TRBV19 | CASRFKAFWTDREREQYF
TRBV11-1 | CASSPEGGAYQETQYF
TRBV10-3 | CAISEWGTQETQYF
TRBV6-6 | CAIRPGQGHEQYF
TRBV27 | CASRQRGASGIYEQYF
TRBV4-1 | CASSRPGLAAYEQYF
TRBV6-1 | CASSEAQFEEAHSYEQYF
TRBV10-3 | CAIRGDRVEQYF
TRBV7-3 | CASSPGTSEVNEQFF
TRBV5-6 | CASSISGQGREQYF
TRBV14 | CASSPFLAVRTDTQYF
TRBV28 | CASGYPGQGALGYGYTF
TRBV10-3 | CAITGTGDGGELFF
TRBV30 | CAWSPLAGGTYEQYF
TRBV5-4 | CASSGRGADEKLFF